This record covers a single TCR beta chain. Generated by immunoSEQ multiplex PCR, the TCRdb table keeps only in-frame clones and is missing some. Among 48,000 or so clones listed, over 75% were seen once. Seattle's cohort entered during active infection and was followed longitudinally. V lost 5 bases, J lost 5 bases, and 12 bases lay in between. Looked up from germline, CDR1 is SGHTA and CDR2 is FQGNSA. CDR3 length: 13 amino acids. The sample comes from a study of blood T cell repertoires in COVID-19. About the study: Both acute and convalescent COVID-19 samples were obtained from the United States, Italy and Spain. PBMCs, B-cell-depleted T cells, or T cells were the source of the cDNA or gDNA that made up the material.

This clonotype was sampled from a woman older than 75 with COVID-19, enrolled during active disease. The V call is TRBV7-2, the J call TRBJ1-1; no clear D. Sequenced sample: peripheral blood. DNA of the CDR3: TGTGCCAGCAGCCTCGCCCAGAGGACTGAAGCTTTCTTT. Translated: CASSLAQRTEAFF.